This T cell receptor beta chain emerged from a study of cytomegalovirus exposure and HLA in healthy donors. Study-level points and caveats: HLA restriction was apparent for most CMV-associated TCR beta chains in a later analysis. Reportedly, diagnosis of cytomegalovirus status by the classifier showed high specificity and sensitivity. Researchers counted some 150 TCR beta chains as cytomegalovirus-associated.

About this clone itself: The antigen is not known.

PCR used 60 Vbeta primers and 13 Jbeta primers. The repertoire was sequenced with immunoSEQ multiplex PCR; TCRdb's copy has only in-frame clones and lacks some. The sample shows 120,000 or so clones, approximately 72% of them seen only once. In germline, CDR1 is SGHRS, CDR2 YFSETQ. The CDR3 consists of 15 residues. V was trimmed by 0 bases and J by 2 bases, leaving 10 bases between them. J is TRBJ2-3 and V is TRBV5-1; D gene uncertain. Sequencing was carried out using PBMCs. The receptor was derived from a man between 18 and 29 years old in good health and CMV-seronegative. The CDR3 coding sequence is TGCGCCAGCAGCTTGGTGGGCCAGGTCACAGATACGCAGTATTTT. Translated: CASSLVGQVTDTQYF.